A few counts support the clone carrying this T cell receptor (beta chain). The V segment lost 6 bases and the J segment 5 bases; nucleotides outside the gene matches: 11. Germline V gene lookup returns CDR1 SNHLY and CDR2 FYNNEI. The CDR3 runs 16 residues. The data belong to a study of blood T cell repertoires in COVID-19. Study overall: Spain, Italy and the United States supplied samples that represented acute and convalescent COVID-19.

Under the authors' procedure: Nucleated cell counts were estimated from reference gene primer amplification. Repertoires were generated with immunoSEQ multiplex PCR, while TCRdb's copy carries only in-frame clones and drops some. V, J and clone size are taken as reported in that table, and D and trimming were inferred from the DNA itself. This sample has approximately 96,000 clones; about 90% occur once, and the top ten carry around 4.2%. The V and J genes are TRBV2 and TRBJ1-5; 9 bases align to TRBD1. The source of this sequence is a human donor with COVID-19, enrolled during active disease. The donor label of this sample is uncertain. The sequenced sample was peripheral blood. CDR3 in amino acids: CASRNGRQGVDQPQHF. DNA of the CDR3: TGTGCCAGCAGGAATGGGAGACAGGGGGTGGATCAGCCCCAGCATTTT.